The clone carrying this T cell receptor beta chain was counted ten times or more. Its antigen is still unknown. This CDR3 region has 16 residues. Per the germline V gene, CDR1 is MNHEY and CDR2 is SVGEGT. Trimming took 3 bases from V and 0 from J; bases not matched to a gene: 6. A single record per CDR3 protein comes from TCRdb applying MiXCR to the 5' RACE reads. Seen here are 500,000 to 700,000 distinct CDR3 sequences, just over 7% observed once, and the top ten hold 1.6%. This record comes from a study of identical twins. General observations from the study: Analyses based on zero insertions could be partly confounded by invariant MAIT and iNKT cells. The study drew conclusions from cross-sectional statistical analysis, not from following the same donors.

These sequences were also reported in another study, on yellow fever vaccine responses in identical twins.

Sequencing was performed on PBMCs. The chain combines TRBV6-2 or TRBV6-3 with TRBJ2-5; 8 bases agree with TRBD1. The TCR sequence derives from a woman under 30 in good health. The chain's CDR3 is CASSYSGQANQETQYF. CDR3 coding DNA: TGTGCCAGCAGTTATTCGGGACAGGCCAACCAAGAGACCCAGTACTTC.